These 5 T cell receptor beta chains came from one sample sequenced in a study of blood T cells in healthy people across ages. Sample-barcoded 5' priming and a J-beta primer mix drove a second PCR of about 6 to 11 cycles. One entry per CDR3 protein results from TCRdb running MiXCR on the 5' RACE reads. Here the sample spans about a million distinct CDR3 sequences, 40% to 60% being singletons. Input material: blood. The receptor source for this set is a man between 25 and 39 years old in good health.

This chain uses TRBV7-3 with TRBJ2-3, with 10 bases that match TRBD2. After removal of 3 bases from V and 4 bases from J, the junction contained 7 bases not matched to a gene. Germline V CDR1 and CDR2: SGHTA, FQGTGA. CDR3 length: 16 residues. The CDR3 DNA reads TGTGCCAGCAGCTTCGGGACTAGCGAGAGGGCAGATACGCAGTATTTT. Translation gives CASSFGTSERADTQYF.

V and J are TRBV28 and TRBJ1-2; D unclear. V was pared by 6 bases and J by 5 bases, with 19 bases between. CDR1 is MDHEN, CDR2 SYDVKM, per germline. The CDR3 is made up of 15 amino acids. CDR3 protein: CASRPTQQGWYGYTF. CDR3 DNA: TGTGCCAGCAGGCCAACCCAACAAGGGTGGTATGGCTACACCTTC.

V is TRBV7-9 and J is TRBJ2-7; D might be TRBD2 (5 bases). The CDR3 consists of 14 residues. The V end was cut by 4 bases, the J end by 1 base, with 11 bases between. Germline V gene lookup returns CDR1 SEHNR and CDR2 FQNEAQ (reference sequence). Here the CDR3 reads CASSSRDLSYEQYF. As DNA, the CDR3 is TGTGCCAGCAGCTCCCGGGATCTATCCTACGAGCAGTACTTC.

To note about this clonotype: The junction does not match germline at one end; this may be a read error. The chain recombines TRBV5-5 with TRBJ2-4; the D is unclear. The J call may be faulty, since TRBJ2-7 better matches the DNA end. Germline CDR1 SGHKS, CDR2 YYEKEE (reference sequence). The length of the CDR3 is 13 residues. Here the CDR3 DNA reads TGTGCCAACAGCTTTGGATACTCCTACGAGCAGTACTTC. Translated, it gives CANSFGYSYEQYF.

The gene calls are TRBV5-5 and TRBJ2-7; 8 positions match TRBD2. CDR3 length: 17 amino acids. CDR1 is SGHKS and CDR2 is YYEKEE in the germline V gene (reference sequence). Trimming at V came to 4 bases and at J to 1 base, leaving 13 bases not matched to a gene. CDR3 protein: CASSKPPGGEGSYEQYF. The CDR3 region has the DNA TGTGCCAGCAGCAAACCCCCCGGGGGGGAAGGATCCTACGAGCAGTACTTC.